This is a list of T cell receptor beta chains from one sample in a study of blood T cells in healthy people across ages. TCRdb fed the 5' RACE reads into MiXCR, producing one record per CDR3 protein. The data contain around 900,000 distinct CDR3 sequences, 51% of them singletons. The source material was blood. Source of these receptors: a woman between 55 and 75 years old in good health. Each CDR3 is given with its conserved first and last residue. A D gene is named only where the DNA matches it firmly. Rows may omit the clone size; those that give it use once, few, many or a size class.

>TRBJ2-2|TRBV12-3/TRBV12-4|-|-
TGTGCCACATCTCGGGAGGGGGCGGGCACCGGGGAGCTGTTTTTT
CATSREGAGTGELFF
>TRBJ1-1|TRBV5-1|-|TRBD1
TGCGCCAGCAGTTCGGGCGAAGGACAGGGCACTGAAGCTTTCTTT
CASSSGEGQGTEAFF
>TRBJ2-3|TRBV29-1|-|-
TGCAGCGTCGCCGCAAACACAGATACGCAGTATTTT
CSVAANTDTQYF
>TRBJ2-3|TRBV15|-|-
TGTACCACTACTCTCAGCGCACGCACAGATACGCAGTATTTT
CTTTLSARTDTQYF
>TRBJ2-7|TRBV5-6|-|-
TGTGCCAGCAGCTTGTGGATGAACGACGAGCAGTACTTC
CASSLWMNDEQYF
>TRBJ2-7|TRBV15|few|-
TGTGCCACCAGCAGAGCGGAAAACAACTACGAGCAGTACTTC
CATSRAENNYEQYF
>TRBJ2-7|TRBV4-1|-|TRBD2
TGCGCCAGCAGCCACCGCCTGGGCGGGAGAAAGTACGAGCAGTACTTC
CASSHRLGGRKYEQYF
>TRBJ2-1|TRBV7-9|-|-
TGTGCCAGCAGCTTGGCGCGGGATCGGGAGCAGTTCTTC
CASSLARDREQFF
>TRBJ1-5|TRBV20-1|-|-
TGCAGTGCTACAATGGGGGCCCCTAATAGCAATCAGCCCCAGCATTTT
CSATMGAPNSNQPQHF
>TRBJ2-1|TRBV27|-|-
TGTGCCAGCAGCCCCGGCAGGGACTCCTACAATGAGCAGTTCTTC
CASSPGRDSYNEQFF
>TRBJ1-4|TRBV5-1|few|TRBD1
TGCGCCAGCAGGAGACAGGGACAAGATAATGAAAAACTGTTTTTT
CASRRQGQDNEKLFF
>TRBJ2-5|TRBV9|-|TRBD2
TGTGCCAGCAGCGAGCGGGACGGAAAAGAGACCCAGTACTTC
CASSERDGKETQYF
>TRBJ2-3|TRBV12-3/TRBV12-4|many|-
TGTGCCAGCAGTCCCCATTATACGCAGTATTTT
CASSPHYTQYF
>TRBJ1-2|TRBV4-3|many|-
TGCGCCAGCAGCCAAGATGGGGGCTTCTATGGCTACACCTTC
CASSQDGGFYGYTF
>TRBJ2-1|TRBV7-2|-|-
TGTGCCAGCAGCTTAATCGGGGCTGAGCAGTTCTTC
CASSLIGAEQFF
>TRBJ2-3|TRBV21-1|-|-
TGTGCCAGCAGCTCCCCGTCCCCGAGCGGGAGCGAAATCTCCACAGATACGCAGTATTTT
CASSSPSPSGSEISTDTQYF
>TRBJ2-7|TRBV28|few|-
TGTGCCAGCAGTTTAGTCGCGCCGGGCTTCTCCGGGACAAGGGACTACGAGCAGTACTTC
CASSLVAPGFSGTRDYEQYF
>TRBJ2-5|TRBV20-1|-|TRBD2
TGCAGTGCTAGAGAACGGGGGGGGCAGTACTTC
CSARERGGQYF
>TRBJ2-7|TRBV4-1|few|-
TGCGCCAGCAGCCAAGATCCATACGGCTGGACCCGAACCTACGAGCAGTACTTC
CASSQDPYGWTRTYEQYF
>TRBJ1-4|TRBV27|few|TRBD1
TGTGCCAGCAAGCTACAGGGGGCTAATGAAAAACTGTTTTTT
CASKLQGANEKLFF
>TRBJ2-1|TRBV7-3|-|-
TGTGCCAGCAGCTTATTGGGGGGGCCCTACAATGAGCAGTTCTTC
CASSLLGGPYNEQFF
>TRBJ2-5|TRBV10-2|few|-
TGCGCCAGCGGAGAGCCCAGGGGAAGACAAGAGACCCAGTACTTC
CASGEPRGRQETQYF
>TRBJ2-3|TRBV18|-|TRBD2
TGTGCCAGCTCACCGCCGGGACTAGCGGGAGTGGGCACAGATACGCAGTATTTT
CASSPPGLAGVGTDTQYF
>TRBJ2-7|TRBV29-1|few|TRBD2
TGCAGCGTTGAAGAAACCGGGACTAGCGGCTTCTACGAGCAGTACTTC
CSVEETGTSGFYEQYF
>TRBJ1-5|TRBV10-3|-|-
TGTGCCACCCGACTGGGGGGCCAAAATAGCAATCAGCCCCAGCATTTT
CATRLGGQNSNQPQHF